This T cell receptor beta chain stems from a study of OX40 agonist ivuxolimab in advanced cancers. In the study overall: The study reported partial responses in three patients: one hepatocellular carcinoma, two cutaneous melanoma.

A word on this clone: Its antigen is unknown.

Data came from immunoSEQ multiplex PCR; TCRdb stores just in-frame clones and leaves some out. The sample has about 17,000 clones, roughly 73% seen once. The CDR3 length is 18 residues. V was shortened by 4 bases and J by 4 bases, with 25 bases between the two germline ends. Germline V gene data show CDR1 as LNHDA and CDR2 as SQIVND (reference sequence). Findings and limits, study-wide: Antigen specificity remained undetermined for the expanded peripheral T cells. Expanded clones were, on average, more numerous among CD8+ T cells than CD4+. At 0.1 to 3.0 mg/kg, CD4+ and CD8+ blood T cells expanded clonally by week 6.

The TCR was taken from an adult with an advanced solid tumor such as melanoma, head and neck, liver or kidney cancer. The chain is built from TRBV19 and TRBJ1-2; D is possibly TRBD1 (5 bases). Sequenced here: CD4+ or CD8+ T cells sorted from blood, sampled in a trial of the OX40 agonist ivuxolimab. In nucleotides, the CDR3 is TGTGCCAGTAGTACCGCCCGGGAGGGGCCCCCCTTCTTCTATGGCTACACCTTC. Protein sequence: CASSTAREGPPFFYGYTF.